The clone carrying this TCR beta chain was detected a few times. The antigen remains unidentified. TCRdb independently ran MiXCR on the reads; one entry per CDR3 protein. The data contain about 530,000 distinct CDR3 sequences, less than 30% of them singletons. V was trimmed by 2 bases and J by 0 bases, leaving 19 bases between them. This CDR3 contains 18 residues. Germline V gene lookup returns CDR1 ENHRY and CDR2 SYGVKD. The sample comes from a study of T cell repertoires in cytomegalovirus infection. Study results and limitations: Identification of carriers of CMV plus the relevant HLA was performed using cumulative public TCR beta family frequency. CMV-specific HLA-C-restricted TCR beta clonotypes dominated the ex vivo response.

Sequenced material: PBMCs. The chain uses TRBV10-3 and TRBJ1-1; no reliable D call. The receptor was derived from a human donor in good health (CMV status not recorded). Some clones in this sample may be carry-over from other donors' samples. CDR3 nucleotide sequence: TGTGCCATCAGTGAGCCGGGTGGTGTAGGCCTTCTGAACACTGAAGCTTTCTTT. Protein product: CAISEPGGVGLLNTEAFF.